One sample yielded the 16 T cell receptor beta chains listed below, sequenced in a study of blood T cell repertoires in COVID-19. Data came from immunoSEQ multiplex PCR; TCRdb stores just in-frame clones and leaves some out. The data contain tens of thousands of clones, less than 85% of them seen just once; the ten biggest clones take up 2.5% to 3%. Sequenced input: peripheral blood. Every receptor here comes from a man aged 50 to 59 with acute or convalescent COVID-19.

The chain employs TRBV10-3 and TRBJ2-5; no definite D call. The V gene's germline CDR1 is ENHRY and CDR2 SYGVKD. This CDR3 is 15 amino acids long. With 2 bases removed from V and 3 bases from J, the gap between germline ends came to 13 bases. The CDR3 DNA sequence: TGTGCCATCAGTGAGAGATGGAGACCGGAAGAGACCCAGTACTTC. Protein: CAISERWRPEETQYF.

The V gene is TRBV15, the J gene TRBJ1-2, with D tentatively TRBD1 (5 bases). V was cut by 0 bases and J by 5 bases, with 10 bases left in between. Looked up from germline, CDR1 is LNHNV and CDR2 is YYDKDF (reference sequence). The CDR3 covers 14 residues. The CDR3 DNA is TGTGCCACCAGCAGAGAGACAGCCGGATATGGCTACACCTTC. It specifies CATSRETAGYGYTF.

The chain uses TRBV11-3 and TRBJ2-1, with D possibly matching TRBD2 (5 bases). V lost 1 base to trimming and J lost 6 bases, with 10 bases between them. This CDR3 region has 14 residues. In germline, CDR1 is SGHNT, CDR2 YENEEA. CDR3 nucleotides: TGTGCCAGCAGCTTAGCCTGGACTTCCAATGAGCAGTTCTTC. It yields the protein CASSLAWTSNEQFF.

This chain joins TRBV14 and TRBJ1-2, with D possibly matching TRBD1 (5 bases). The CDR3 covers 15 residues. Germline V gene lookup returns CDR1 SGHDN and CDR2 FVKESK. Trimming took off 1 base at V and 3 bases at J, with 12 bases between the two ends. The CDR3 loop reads CASSQGRGTDYGYTF. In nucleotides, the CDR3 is TGTGCCAGCAGCCAAGGAAGGGGCACAGACTATGGCTACACCTTC.

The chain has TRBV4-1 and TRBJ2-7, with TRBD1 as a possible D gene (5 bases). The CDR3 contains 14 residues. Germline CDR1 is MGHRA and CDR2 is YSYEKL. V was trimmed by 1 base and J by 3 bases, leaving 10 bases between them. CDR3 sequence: CASSQGARDYEQYF. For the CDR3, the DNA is TGCGCCAGCAGCCAAGGGGCCAGGGACTACGAGCAGTACTTC.

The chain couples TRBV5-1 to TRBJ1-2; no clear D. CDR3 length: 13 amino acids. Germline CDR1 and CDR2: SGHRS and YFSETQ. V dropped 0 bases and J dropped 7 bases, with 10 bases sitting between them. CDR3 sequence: CASSLADVSGYTF. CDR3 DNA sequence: TGCGCCAGCAGCTTGGCCGATGTGAGTGGCTACACCTTC.

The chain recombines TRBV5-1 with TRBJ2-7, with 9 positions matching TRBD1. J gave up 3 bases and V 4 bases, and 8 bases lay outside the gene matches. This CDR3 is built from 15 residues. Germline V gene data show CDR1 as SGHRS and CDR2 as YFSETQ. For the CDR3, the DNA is TGCGCCAGCAGCGAGTTGGACAGGGGCCTCTACGAGCAGTACTTC. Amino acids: CASSELDRGLYEQYF.

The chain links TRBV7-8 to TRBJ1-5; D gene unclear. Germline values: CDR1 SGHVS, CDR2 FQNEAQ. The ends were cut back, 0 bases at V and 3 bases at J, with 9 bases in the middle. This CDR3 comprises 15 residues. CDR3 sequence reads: CASSLAAGYNQPQHF. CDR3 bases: TGTGCCAGCAGCTTAGCGGCGGGCTACAATCAGCCCCAGCATTTT.

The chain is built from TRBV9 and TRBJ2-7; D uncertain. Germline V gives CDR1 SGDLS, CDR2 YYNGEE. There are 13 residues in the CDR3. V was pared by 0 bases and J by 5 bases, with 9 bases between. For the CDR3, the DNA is TGTGCCAGCAGCGTAGGCGGCTTTGACGAGCAGTACTTC. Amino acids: CASSVGGFDEQYF.

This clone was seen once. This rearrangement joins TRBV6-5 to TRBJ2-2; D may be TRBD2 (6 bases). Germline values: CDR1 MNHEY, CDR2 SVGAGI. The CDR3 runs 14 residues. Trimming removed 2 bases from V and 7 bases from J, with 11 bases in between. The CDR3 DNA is TGTGCCAGCAGTTACCGACTAGACAGCGGGGAGCTGTTTTTT. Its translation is CASSYRLDSGELFF.

The CDR3 DNA sequence: TGTGCCAGCAGCCAATGGACGGGGGAAGCTTTCTTT. Protein product: CASSQWTGEAFF. V gene TRBV14 combines with J gene TRBJ1-1, with D unclear. The CDR3 extends over 12 amino acids. Germline assignment: CDR1 SGHDN and CDR2 FVKESK. V was clipped by 2 bases and J by 8 bases, with 9 bases between them.

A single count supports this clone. As DNA, the CDR3 is TGTGCCAGCAGCTTCCAGGGGCCAGCACGAGAGACCCAGTACTTC. Translation gives CASSFQGPARETQYF. The chain couples TRBV5-6 to TRBJ2-5; D possibly corresponds to TRBD1 (6 bases). Germline CDR1 SGHDT, CDR2 YYEEEE. The V gene lost 2 bases and the J gene lost 4 bases, with 15 bases spanning the gap. The length of the CDR3 is 15 residues.

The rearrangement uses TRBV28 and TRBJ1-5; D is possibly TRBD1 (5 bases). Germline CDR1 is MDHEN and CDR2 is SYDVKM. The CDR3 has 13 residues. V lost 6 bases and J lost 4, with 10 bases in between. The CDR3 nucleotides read TGTGCCAGCAGGGACATTAAAAATCAGCCCCAGCATTTT. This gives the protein CASRDIKNQPQHF.

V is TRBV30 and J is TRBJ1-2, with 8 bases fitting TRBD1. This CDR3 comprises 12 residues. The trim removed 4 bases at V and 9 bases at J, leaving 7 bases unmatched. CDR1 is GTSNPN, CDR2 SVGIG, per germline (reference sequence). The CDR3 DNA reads TGTGCCTGGACGCTACAGGGGGAGAGCTACACCTTC. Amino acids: CAWTLQGESYTF. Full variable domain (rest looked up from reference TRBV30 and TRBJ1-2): SQTIHQWPATLVQPVGSPLSLECTVEGTSNPNLYWYRQAAGRGLQLLFYSVGIGQISSEVPQNLSASRPQDRQFILSSKKLLLSDSGFYLCAWTLQGESYTFGSGTRLTVV.

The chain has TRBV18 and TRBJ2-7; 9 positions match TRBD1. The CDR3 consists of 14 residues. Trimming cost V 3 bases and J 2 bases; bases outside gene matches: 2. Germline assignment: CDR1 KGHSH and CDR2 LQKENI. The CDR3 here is CASSPGQGPYEQYF. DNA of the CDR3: TGTGCCAGCTCACCGGGACAGGGACCCTACGAGCAGTACTTC.

CDR3 sequence (DNA): TGTGCCAGCAGTTTAGCCAGGGGGAATGAGCAGTTCTTC. Translation: CASSLARGNEQFF. V gene TRBV12-3 or TRBV12-4 combines with J gene TRBJ2-1; 7 bases are a match to TRBD1. Germline trimming cut 0 bases from V and 7 bases from J; bases unmatched to any gene: 0. CDR3 length equals 13 residues.